This TCR beta chain was identified during a study of vaccination effects on CD4 cells after COVID-19. Concerning this clone: Its antigen remains unidentified.

In the ViraFEST assay, antigen-specific CD4+ clonotypes were identified by expansion after peptide-pool stimulation. Culture proceeded for approximately nine days, and CD4+ T cells were then isolated. Every participant took two doses of the BNT162b2 or mRNA-1273 vaccine. TCRdb's copy holds only in-frame clones and misses some; the assay was immunoSEQ multiplex PCR. Of tens of thousands of clones in the sample, roughly 74% were seen once. This clonotype was sampled from a human donor who received a COVID-19 vaccine. The specimen was CD4+ T cells from PBMCs cultured with HCoV-229E spike peptides, collected after COVID-19 vaccination.

The CDR3 is CASSLGTLNYGYTF. Here the CDR3 DNA reads TGTGCCAGCAGCTTAGGGACACTCAACTATGGCTACACCTTC. The chain combines TRBV7-2 with TRBJ1-2, with a weak D call TRBD1 (5 bases). From germline, CDR1 is SGHTA and CDR2 FQGNSA. The CDR3 extends over 14 amino acids. V shed 1 base and J shed 2 bases, with 8 bases lying between them.